Listed here are 11 T cell receptor beta chains from one sample, sequenced in a study of T-cell memory formation after mild COVID-19. One entry per CDR3 protein, called by TCRdb with MiXCR from the 5' RACE reads. The table records 170,000 or so distinct CDR3 sequences, 25% to 40% of them present only once. Sequencing input: PBMCs or a T cell subset sorted from them (not recorded which). The origin of the receptors is an adult woman who had mild COVID-19 (a few samples of this study predate the infection). Cell type and time point are not known.

The DNA of the CDR3 is TGTGCCAGCAGTCCCGGGCCCAACTCCTACGAGCAGTACTTC. As protein: CASSPGPNSYEQYF. The rearrangement uses TRBV2 and TRBJ2-7; D gene ambiguous. Germline CDR1 is SNHLY and CDR2 is FYNNEI. Trimming left V 5 bases short and J 0 bases short, with 11 bases between. The CDR3 is 14 amino acids.

The chain couples TRBV6-6 to TRBJ2-2; D may be TRBD2 (6 bases). Trimming cost V 4 bases and J 7 bases, with 19 bases left between them. The germline gives CDR1 MNHNY, CDR2 SVGAGI (reference sequence). The CDR3 totals 16 residues. CDR3 protein: CASSSMRDGHLGELFF. Written as DNA, the CDR3 is TGTGCCAGCAGTTCCATGCGGGACGGGCACCTCGGGGAGCTGTTTTTT.

This clonotype has a handful of counts. The CDR3 sequence: CATRGQGPTGELFF. CDR3 DNA: TGTGCCACCAGGGGACAGGGTCCCACCGGGGAGCTGTTTTTT. The rearrangement uses TRBV24-1 and TRBJ2-2; 9 nucleotides agree with TRBD1. This CDR3 is built from 14 residues. CDR1 is KGHDR and CDR2 is SFDVKD in the germline V gene. Germline trimming cut 7 bases from V and 4 bases from J; bases unmatched to any gene: 3.

This clonotype has just a few counts. This rearrangement joins TRBV28 to TRBJ1-1, with TRBD1 identical over 7 bases. Trimming cost V 5 bases and J 1 base; bases outside gene matches: 7. The CDR3 runs 15 residues. CDR1 is MDHEN, CDR2 SYDVKM, per germline. Here the CDR3 reads CASSTLGGGNTEAFF. CDR3 bases: TGTGCCAGCAGTACGCTAGGGGGCGGGAACACTGAAGCTTTCTTT.

The CDR3 nucleotides read TGTGCCAGCAGTCAATGGACAGGGCGGGTGGATGAGCAGTTCTTC. It is translated as CASSQWTGRVDEQFF. The chain carries TRBV6-5 and TRBJ2-1; 8 bases align to TRBD1. Trimming cost V 5 bases and J 8 bases; bases outside gene matches: 11. This CDR3 region has 15 residues. In germline, CDR1 is MNHEY, CDR2 SVGAGI.

This clonotype has a handful of counts. This chain links TRBV10-3 with TRBJ1-1; possibly TRBD1 for D (6 bases). The germline V gene has CDR1 ENHRY and CDR2 SYGVKD. The ends were cut back, 3 bases at V and 7 bases at J, with 12 bases in the middle. The CDR3 is 13 amino acids. In DNA, the CDR3 is TGTGCCATCAGTGACCGGGACACCGATGAAGCTTTCTTT. Translating gives CAISDRDTDEAFF.

The chain joins TRBV10-3 to TRBJ2-7; the D gene is possibly TRBD2 (5 bases). The germline V gene has CDR1 ENHRY and CDR2 SYGVKD. The CDR3 has 12 amino acids. V was trimmed by 3 bases and J by 3 bases, leaving 6 bases between them. The CDR3 DNA sequence: TGTGCCATCAGTGACGGAGGCTACGAGCAGTACTTC. Translated, it gives CAISDGGYEQYF.

This chain uses TRBV5-1 with TRBJ2-7; 7 bases map to TRBD1. The CDR3 is 16 residues long. Germline assignment: CDR1 SGHRS and CDR2 YFSETQ. J gave up 5 bases and V 2 bases, and 13 bases lay outside the gene matches. CDR3 in DNA: TGCGCCAGCAGCTTCAGATGGCAGGGGGAAAGGGACGAGCAGTACTTC. Its translation is CASSFRWQGERDEQYF.

The V call is TRBV7-9, the J call TRBJ1-1; 9 bases match TRBD1. The V segment lost 5 bases and the J segment 8 bases; nucleotides outside the gene matches: 3. Per the germline V gene, CDR1 is SEHNR and CDR2 is FQNEAQ (reference sequence). The CDR3 has 12 residues. CDR3 nucleotide sequence: TGTGCCAGCAGCCCTGGGACAGGGGAAGCTTTCTTT. This sequence encodes CASSPGTGEAFF.

This clonotype was counted many times. This rearrangement joins TRBV18 to TRBJ2-7; 7 positions match TRBD2. Unmatched junction bases numbered 3, after V lost 5 bases and J lost 5 bases. Germline CDR1 KGHSH, CDR2 LQKENI. The CDR3 contains 12 residues. CDR3 protein: CASSGGRDEQYF. As DNA, the CDR3 is TGTGCCAGCTCAGGAGGGAGGGACGAGCAGTACTTC.

The chain employs TRBV12-3 or TRBV12-4 and TRBJ2-7; no reliable D call. The CDR3 has 11 residues. Trimming removed 8 bases from V and 3 bases from J, with 8 bases in between. CDR3 bases: TGTGCCAGCGCTAAGTTCTACGAGCAGTACTTC. Translation: CASAKFYEQYF.